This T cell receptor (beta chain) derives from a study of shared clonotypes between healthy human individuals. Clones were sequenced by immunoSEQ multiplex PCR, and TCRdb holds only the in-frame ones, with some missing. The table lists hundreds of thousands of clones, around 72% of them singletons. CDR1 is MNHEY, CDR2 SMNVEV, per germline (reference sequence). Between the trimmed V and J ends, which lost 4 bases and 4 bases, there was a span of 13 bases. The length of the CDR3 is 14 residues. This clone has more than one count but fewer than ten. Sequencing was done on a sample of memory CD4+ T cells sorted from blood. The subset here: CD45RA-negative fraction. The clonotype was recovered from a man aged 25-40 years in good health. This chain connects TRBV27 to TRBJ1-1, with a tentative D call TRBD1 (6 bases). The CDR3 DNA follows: TGTGCCAGCAGTTCCCAAAACAGGGTCACTGAAGCTTTCTTT. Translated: CASSSQNRVTEAFF.